The next 18 T cell receptor beta chains were all read from a single sample in a study of vaccination effects on CD4 cells after COVID-19 (dated by TCRdb to between 2020 and 2023). Library preparation was by the immunoSEQ multiplex PCR assay. Here the immuneACCESS table is served through TCRdb, limited to in-frame sequences with V and J called. Missing clones are a known gap in these copies; in checked studies unresolved V genes cover under half, and the rest lacks a known reason. Counted in this sample were about 27,000 clones; around 70% of them appeared once. Roughly a tenth of the sample comes from the top ten. In the ViraFEST assay, PBMC were stimulated with viral peptide pools, and antigen-specific CD4+ T cell clonotypes were then identified by expansion using TCR sequencing. After about 9 days of culture, CD4+ T cells were isolated with the EasySep CD4+ T cell isolation kit. Healthy vaccine recipients had no prior SARS-CoV-2 infection, confirmed by negative nucleocapsid antibodies before and after vaccination.

Their antigen targets remain unknown. The source material was CD4+ T cells from PBMCs cultured with SARS-CoV-2 spike peptides, sampled before COVID-19 vaccination. The meaning of the sample's cell subset or site label: SARS-CoV-2 spike overlapping peptide pool stimulation. These receptors were taken from a human donor who received a COVID-19 vaccine.

The chain recombines TRBV2 with TRBJ2-7; 8 nucleotides align to TRBD2. V was pared by 8 bases and J by 2 bases, with 17 bases of the junction left unmatched. The CDR3 is made up of 17 amino acids. Germline V gene data show CDR1 as SNHLY and CDR2 as FYNNEI. The CDR3 is CASWELADLRLTYEQYF. The CDR3 DNA is TGTGCCAGCTGGGAACTAGCGGATCTCCGTCTAACCTACGAGCAGTACTTC.

V and J are TRBV18 and TRBJ1-5, with D hard to call. V was shortened by 5 bases and J by 2 bases, with 16 bases between the two germline ends. The germline V gene has CDR1 KGHSH and CDR2 LQKENI. This CDR3 is built from 16 residues. The CDR3 nucleotides read TGTGCCAGCTCAGTGCAGGCGTTTAAGGGCAATCAGCCCCAGCATTTT. Translated, it gives CASSVQAFKGNQPQHF.

This clone was recorded once. Germline and junction disagree at one end, which may indicate a read error. This chain links TRBV10-2 with TRBJ2-4; 9 bases fit TRBD2. Germline CDR1 and CDR2: WSHSY and SAAADI. The CDR3 has 15 amino acids. The CDR3 is CASSDHRTSAPTQVF. The CDR3 DNA follows: TGCGCCAGCAGTGATCACAGGACTAGCGCCCCCACCCAGGTCTTC.

With regard to this clone: Other DNA variants within this sample encode the same CDR3. V gene TRBV29-1 combines with J gene TRBJ1-5, with D maybe TRBD1 (6 bases). The V and J ends lost 0 bases and 7 bases respectively, with 10 bases between them. Germline V gives CDR1 SQVTM, CDR2 ANQGSEA. The CDR3 totals 13 residues. CDR3 DNA: TGCAGCGTTGAAGAAGGAGGGGGACAGCCCCAGCATTTT. It translates to CSVEEGGGQPQHF.

The CDR3 DNA reads TGCAGCGCCGCGGGGAGCCAAGAGACCCAGTACTTC. It translates to CSAAGSQETQYF. The V gene is TRBV29-1, the J gene TRBJ2-5; D perhaps matches TRBD2 (6 bases). Trimming removed 7 bases from V and 1 base from J, with 10 bases in between. In germline, CDR1 is SQVTM, CDR2 ANQGSEA. The CDR3 is 12 residues long.

V is TRBV12-3 or TRBV12-4 and J is TRBJ2-7, with 9 bases identical to TRBD1. V shed 6 bases and J 4 bases; nucleotides not matched to a gene: 4. The CDR3 has 13 residues. CDR3 sequence (DNA): TGTGCCAGCAGACAGGGGGCTCGGTACGAGCAGTACTTC. It codes for CASRQGARYEQYF.

This rearrangement joins TRBV6-4 to TRBJ2-7; D unclear. Between the trimmed V and J ends, which lost 7 bases and 3 bases, there was a span of 4 bases. The germline CDR1 and CDR2 sequences are MRHNA and SNTAGT. This CDR3 is built from 10 residues. The CDR3 is CASIGYEQYF. In DNA, the CDR3 is TGTGCCAGCATTGGCTACGAGCAGTACTTC.

J is TRBJ2-3 and V is TRBV6-4, with 7 bases lining up with TRBD1. Germline V gene sequence: CDR1 MRHNA, CDR2 SNTAGT. The V segment lost 6 bases and the J segment 5 bases; nucleotides outside the gene matches: 11. The CDR3 extends over 15 amino acids. The CDR3, as DNA: TGTGCCAGCAGCCCCTTGAAGGGGGCGGGAGATACGCAGTATTTT. Translation: CASSPLKGAGDTQYF.

J is TRBJ2-2 and V is TRBV19, with 8 bases aligning to TRBD1. The CDR3 loop spans 15 amino acids. Per the germline V gene, CDR1 is LNHDA and CDR2 is SQIVND (reference sequence). V gave up 3 bases and J gave up 4 bases; unmatched junction bases: 4. CDR3: CASSIGQGATGELFF. The CDR3 DNA is TGTGCCAGTAGTATCGGTCAGGGGGCCACCGGGGAGCTGTTTTTT. Combining the CDR3 with reference TRBV19 and TRBJ2-2 gives the whole variable domain DGGITQSPKYLFRKEGQNVTLSCEQNLNHDAMYWYRQDPGQGLRLIYYSQIVNDFQKGDIAEGYSVSREKKESFPLTVTSAQKNPTAFYLCASSIGQGATGELFFGEGSRLTVL.

The V gene is TRBV7-2, the J gene TRBJ1-5; no definite D call. The CDR3 runs 14 residues. Germline assignment: CDR1 SGHTA and CDR2 FQGNSA. V was cut by 2 bases and J by 0 bases, with 5 bases left in between. The CDR3 region is CASSLWVSNQPQHF. CDR3 DNA sequence: TGTGCCAGCAGCTTATGGGTTAGCAATCAGCCCCAGCATTTT.

This chain links TRBV6-5 with TRBJ2-7; D is possibly TRBD1 or TRBD2 (7 bases each). With 9 bases removed from V and 2 bases from J, the gap between germline ends came to 14 bases. The CDR3 extends over 13 amino acids. Germline values: CDR1 MNHEY, CDR2 SVGAGI. CDR3 in DNA: TGTGCCAGTACAGGGGAGGGCACCTACGAGCAGTACTTC. This gives the protein CASTGEGTYEQYF.

The chain uses TRBV13 and TRBJ2-3; a possible D gene is TRBD1 (6 bases). Germline-derived CDR1 and CDR2 are PRHDT and FYEKMQ (reference sequence). Trimming took off 5 bases at V and 11 bases at J, with 14 bases between the two ends. This CDR3 contains 12 residues. The CDR3 loop reads CASSTTKGGQYF. In DNA form, the CDR3 reads TGTGCCAGCAGCACTACCAAAGGGGGGCAGTATTTT.

This clone was detected only a few times. V and J are TRBV10-3 and TRBJ1-1; a weak D match, TRBD1 (5 bases). Trimming left V 2 bases short and J 3 bases short, with 7 bases between. Germline values: CDR1 ENHRY, CDR2 SYGVKD. This CDR3 contains 13 residues. CDR3 sequence: CAISETRDTEAFF. The CDR3 nucleotides are TGTGCCATCAGTGAGACCAGGGACACTGAAGCTTTCTTT.

The V and J genes are TRBV4-1 and TRBJ1-2; D not certain. V shed 1 base and J shed 0 bases, with 9 bases lying between them. The CDR3 has 15 residues. Per the germline V gene, CDR1 is MGHRA and CDR2 is YSYEKL. The CDR3 coding sequence is TGCGCCAGCAGCCAAGGTGTGGGAGCTAACTATGGCTACACCTTC. It encodes CASSQGVGANYGYTF.

The rearrangement uses TRBV9 and TRBJ2-6; 7 positions agree with TRBD2. Germline V lookup: CDR1 SGDLS, CDR2 YYNGEE. The CDR3 has 17 amino acids. V was pared by 1 base and J by 0 bases, with 4 bases of the junction left unmatched. The CDR3, as DNA: TGTGCCAGCAGCGTAAGCGGGGTGGGCTCTGGGGCCAACGTCCTGACTTTC. It yields the protein CASSVSGVGSGANVLTF.

The chain carries TRBV5-1 and TRBJ1-5; 7 nucleotides align to TRBD1. The junction had 15 bases not matched to a gene; V was cut back by 0 bases and J by 0 bases. CDR3 length: 20 residues. Germline CDR1 is SGHRS and CDR2 is YFSETQ. The DNA for the CDR3 is TGCGCCAGCAGCTTGGTACGAAAAGGGGGACAGTCTCATAGCAATCAGCCCCAGCATTTT. Protein sequence: CASSLVRKGGQSHSNQPQHF.

This rearrangement joins TRBV3-1 (or the pseudogene TRBV3-2) to TRBJ2-6; the match to TRBD2 covers 12 bases. Trimming at V came to 4 bases and at J to 0 bases, leaving 4 bases not matched to a gene. This CDR3 is built from 18 residues. The germline V gene has CDR1 LGHDT and CDR2 YNNKEL (reference sequence). The CDR3 DNA sequence: TGTGCCAGCAGCCCTAGCGGGAGGGCACTCTCTGGGGCCAACGTCCTGACTTTC. Its translation is CASSPSGRALSGANVLTF.

This clone has a single count. The chain has TRBV5-4 and TRBJ2-2, with D maybe TRBD2 (7 bases). Between the trimmed V and J ends, which lost 3 bases and 4 bases, there was a span of 19 bases. Germline values: CDR1 SGHNT, CDR2 YYREEE (reference sequence). CDR3 length: 17 amino acids. CDR3 nucleotide sequence: TGTGCCAGCAGCTCAGCGACACAGGGAGGGAGCACCGGGGAGCTGTTTTTT. Its protein is CASSSATQGGSTGELFF.